This TCR beta chain was identified in a study of blood T cell repertoires in COVID-19 (dated by TCRdb to the early 2020s). Study-level background: Samples from collaborators originated in the United States, Italy and Spain and spanned both the acute and convalescent phases of COVID-19. Where available, HLA class I and class II types were taken from metadata supplied by the sample provider and were not determined by assay-based typing. The repertoires were made available in a free public database intended to serve as a resource for research on the immune response to SARS-CoV-2. Nearly every sample came with metadata listing a de-identified subject ID, COVID-19 status, age in years and sex. Subjects who had been exposed to COVID-19, were actively infected with it, or had recovered from it provided the deeply sampled blood TCRbeta repertoires that made up the dataset. The samples were drawn from the first 160 participants of the ongoing ImmuneRACE study and from 1,254 subjects provided by 6 global collaborators. The prospective study material was composed of cDNA or gDNA derived from T cells, B-cell-depleted T cells, or PBMCs.

The collaborating institutions used their own protocols to collect whole blood in K2EDTA tubes. For TCRbeta analysis, collaborators shipped samples as frozen whole blood, isolated PBMCs, or DNA extracted from either of those sample types. TCRbeta CDR3 regions were amplified from genomic DNA by means of the immunoSEQ Assay, a bias-controlled multiplex PCR. Concerning the study's data processing: Nucleated cell counts per sample were estimated from amplification of reference gene primers within the assay. To quantify the absolute abundance of each unique TCRbeta CDR3 rearrangement, sequence reads were collapsed and filtered. For each sample, productive Simpson clonality was calculated as the square root of Simpson's diversity index across productive rearrangements. The clones in this table, taken by TCRdb from immuneACCESS, are in-frame only. Not every clone is retained; where verified, under half of the shortfall comes from an unresolved V gene, and the cause of the rest is unknown. D and trimming were read from the DNA, whereas the V and J calls and clone size are those reported in that table. This sample has 200,000 to 250,000 clones in its table, and roughly 88% of those were observed once. The ten largest clones take up approximately 1.3% of the sample.

The CDR3 numbers 13 residues from cysteine through phenylalanine. Solely the CDR3 DNA is kept, with 39 bases framed from the first base. From a lookup of the germline V gene, CDR1 and CDR2 are SGHAT and FQNNGV. V is reduced by 5 bases and J by 5 bases, leaving a spacing of 12 bases between them. On this clone: There is no known antigen for this receptor. The sample holds no much larger clone one base away, and base qualities are not on file.

Overall study outcomes, separate from this receptor: Clinical and demographic metadata were provided uncurated, with the amount varying by source and participant.

The sequence derives from a man older than 75 with acute or convalescent COVID-19. The sequencing input was peripheral blood. The rearranged chain carries TRBV11-2 and TRBJ1-2; TRBD1 is perhaps the D gene, given 5 matching bases. The CDR3 protein sequence reads: CASSPDGQYGYTF. The nucleotide sequence reads TGTGCCAGCAGCCCCGACGGACAATATGGCTACACCTTC.